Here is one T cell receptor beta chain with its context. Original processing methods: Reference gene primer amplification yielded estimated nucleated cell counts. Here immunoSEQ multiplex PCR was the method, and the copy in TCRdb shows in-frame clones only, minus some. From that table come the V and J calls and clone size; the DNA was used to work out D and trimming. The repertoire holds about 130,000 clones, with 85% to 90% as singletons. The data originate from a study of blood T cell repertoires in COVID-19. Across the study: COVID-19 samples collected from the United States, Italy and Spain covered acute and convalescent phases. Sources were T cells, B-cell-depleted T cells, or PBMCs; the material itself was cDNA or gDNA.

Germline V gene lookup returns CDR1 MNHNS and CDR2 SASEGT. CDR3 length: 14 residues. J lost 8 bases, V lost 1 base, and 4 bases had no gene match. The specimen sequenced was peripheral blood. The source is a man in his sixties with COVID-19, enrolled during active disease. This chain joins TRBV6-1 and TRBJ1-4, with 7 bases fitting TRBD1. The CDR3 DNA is TGTGCCAGCAGTGAAGTCGGGACAGTCGAAAAACTGTTTTTT. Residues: CASSEVGTVEKLFF.